The 26 T cell receptor beta chains given below trace back to one sample, sequenced in a study of CD8 T cells in Susac syndrome. RNA, at roughly 0.5 to 1 ug, was reverse transcribed with random hexamers. In TCRdb, the immunoSEQ multiplex PCR reads were re-called with MiXCR into one record per CDR3 protein. The table lists roughly 160,000 distinct CDR3 sequences, 90% to 95% of them singletons. Input material: CD4+ T cells from PBMCs. All receptors derive from a human donor in good health.

The chain uses TRBV15 and TRBJ1-2; TRBD1 aligns across 9 bases. This CDR3 has 15 residues. With 0 bases clipped from V and 4 bases from J, the junction kept 3 bases outside the gene matches. CDR1 and CDR2 (germline): LNHNV, YYDKDF (reference sequence). This CDR3 is CATSRDAGQGYGYTF. The CDR3 bases are TGTGCCACCAGCAGAGATGCGGGACAGGGCTATGGCTACACCTTC.

The V gene is TRBV15, the J gene TRBJ2-7; D tentatively reads TRBD1 or TRBD2 (5 bases each). V lost 1 base and J lost 4, with 11 bases in between. Germline V lookup: CDR1 LNHNV, CDR2 YYDKDF (reference sequence). CDR3 length: 14 residues. DNA for the CDR3: TGTGCCACCAGCAGAGCCGGGGCTCCGTACGAGCAGTACTTC. This gives the protein CATSRAGAPYEQYF.

The chain carries TRBV6-2 or TRBV6-3 and TRBJ2-7; 7 nucleotides match TRBD1. The CDR3 consists of 14 residues. The germline gives CDR1 MNHEY, CDR2 SVGEGT. With V trimmed by 0 bases and J by 3 bases, 2 bases remained unmatched. The CDR3 coding sequence is TGTGCCAGCAGTTACTCACAGGGGCGCTACGAGCAGTACTTC. Protein product: CASSYSQGRYEQYF.

The chain has TRBV20-1 and TRBJ1-3, with a possible D match to TRBD1 (5 bases). Germline CDR1 DFQATT, CDR2 SNEGSKA (reference sequence). The CDR3 covers 12 residues. V was cut by 3 bases and J by 3 bases, with 6 bases left in between. CDR3 in amino acids: CSARDIGNTIYF. The CDR3 region has the DNA TGCAGTGCTAGGGACATTGGAAACACCATATATTTT.

The rearrangement links TRBV27 to TRBJ1-6, with 7 bases fitting TRBD1. The CDR3 has 12 amino acids. With 10 bases clipped from V and 10 bases from J, the junction kept 7 bases outside the gene matches. Germline lookup yields CDR1 MNHEY and CDR2 SMNVEV (reference sequence). The CDR3 DNA is TGTGCCACCGGGGACAGAGGGTCACCCCTCCACTTT. It specifies CATGDRGSPLHF.

J is TRBJ1-6 and V is TRBV10-3; 11 bases match TRBD1. Germline CDR1 is ENHRY and CDR2 is SYGVKD. The CDR3 covers 14 residues. Losses at the gene ends were 6 bases for V and 9 bases for J; bases not matched to a gene: 4. CDR3 in DNA: TGTGCCATCAGGGAAGGGACAGGGGGTTCACCCCTCCACTTT. Protein: CAIREGTGGSPLHF.

The chain uses TRBV29-1 and TRBJ1-2, with 7 bases that match TRBD1. Germline assignment: CDR1 SQVTM and CDR2 ANQGSEA. The CDR3 runs 14 residues. With 5 bases clipped from V and 4 bases from J, the junction kept 10 bases outside the gene matches. For the CDR3, the DNA is TGCAGCGTTACCCCTCAGGGGGAGTCCTATGGCTACACCTTC. This sequence encodes CSVTPQGESYGYTF.

This sequence joins TRBV15 and TRBJ1-2, with 8 bases that match TRBD1. This CDR3 is 16 amino acids long. Germline loops: CDR1 LNHNV, CDR2 YYDKDF (reference sequence). V lost 0 bases to trimming and J lost 5 bases; unmatched junction nucleotides: 8. CDR3 DNA: TGTGCCACCAGCAGAGATCCCGGACAGGGCTTATATGGCTACACCTTC. It is translated as CATSRDPGQGLYGYTF.

V gene TRBV20-1 combines with J gene TRBJ2-5; 13 nucleotides line up with TRBD2. V shed 6 bases and J 2 bases; nucleotides not matched to a gene: 9. The CDR3 has 16 amino acids. The germline gives CDR1 DFQATT, CDR2 SNEGSKA (reference sequence). CDR3 in DNA: TGCAGTGCAAGCAAGGGACTAGCGGGGTCACAAGAGACCCAGTACTTC. Its translation: CSASKGLAGSQETQYF.

The chain employs TRBV25-1 and TRBJ2-5, with D perhaps TRBD2 (6 bases). Trimming pared 3 bases from V and 5 bases from J, leaving 19 bases between. The CDR3 runs 16 residues. In germline, CDR1 is MGHDK, CDR2 SYGVNS. The CDR3 bases are TGTGCCAGCAGTGATTTACTCCGTGGGGGGAGTGAGACCCAGTACTTC. Amino acids: CASSDLLRGGSETQYF.

The J gene is TRBJ2-5, the V gene TRBV7-9; 7 bases line up with TRBD2. The ends lost 3 bases at V and 2 bases at J; junction bases unmatched: 6. The CDR3 loop spans 15 amino acids. Germline V CDR1 and CDR2: SEHNR, FQNEAQ (reference sequence). CDR3 loop: CASSFGGGTQETQYF. The CDR3 DNA follows: TGTGCCAGCAGCTTTGGCGGGGGTACTCAAGAGACCCAGTACTTC.

The V call is TRBV29-1, the J call TRBJ2-1, with D possibly being TRBD2 (6 bases). Per germline, CDR1 SQVTM and CDR2 ANQGSEA. Deletions cut 1 base from V and 6 bases from J, with 16 bases between. The CDR3 runs 15 residues. The CDR3 region has the DNA TGCAGCGTTGAAGGTTTTGGCGGGGCCTTCAATGAGCAGTTCTTC. Its translation is CSVEGFGGAFNEQFF.

V usage is TRBV9 and J usage is TRBJ1-5, with D perhaps matching TRBD1 (5 bases). In germline, CDR1 is SGDLS, CDR2 YYNGEE. V lost 4 bases and J 5 bases, leaving 16 bases between the germline ends. This CDR3 spans 15 amino acids. The CDR3 loop is CASSSDPAGHQPQHF. The CDR3 DNA follows: TGTGCCAGCAGCTCAGACCCAGCAGGGCATCAGCCCCAGCATTTT.

The V gene is TRBV29-1, the J gene TRBJ1-6, with D possibly matching TRBD1 (5 bases). This CDR3 is built from 13 residues. The V gene's germline CDR1 is SQVTM and CDR2 ANQGSEA. V lost 6 bases, J lost 9 bases, and 15 bases lay in between. CDR3 sequence: CSVGTQTGSPLHF. CDR3 nucleotides: TGCAGCGTGGGGACCCAAACGGGTTCACCCCTCCACTTT.

The CDR3 DNA reads as TGTGCCAGCTCACCGAGACGACTAGAATATGACCAGTACTTC. It encodes CASSPRRLEYDQYF. The gene calls are TRBV18 and TRBJ2-5, with D possibly being TRBD2 (6 bases). Trimming pared 3 bases from V and 10 bases from J, leaving 18 bases between. This CDR3 has 14 residues. Germline CDR1 KGHSH, CDR2 LQKENI.

This chain uses TRBV7-9 with TRBJ2-3, with TRBD2 as a possible D gene (5 bases). Germline values: CDR1 SEHNR, CDR2 FQNEAQ (reference sequence). This CDR3 comprises 15 residues. Trimming stripped 3 bases from V and 4 bases from J, with 14 bases between. Here the CDR3 DNA reads TGTGCCAGCAGCTTTCTCGCGGGTGACCCAGATACGCAGTATTTT. Translated: CASSFLAGDPDTQYF.

The J gene is TRBJ1-6, the V gene TRBV9; a possible D gene is TRBD1 (5 bases). From germline, CDR1 is SGDLS and CDR2 YYNGEE. V lost 0 bases and J 9 bases, leaving 10 bases between the germline ends. This CDR3 contains 14 residues. CDR3 sequence: CASSVVGLGSPLHF. The CDR3 DNA is TGTGCCAGCAGCGTAGTGGGGCTCGGTTCACCCCTCCACTTT.

V is TRBV30 and J is TRBJ2-7; TRBD2 agrees at 9 bases. CDR1 is GTSNPN, CDR2 SVGIG, per germline (reference sequence). With V trimmed by 1 base and J by 2 bases, 6 bases remained unmatched. This CDR3 contains 15 residues. The CDR3 loop reads CAWSDPRGGAYEQYF. The CDR3 bases are TGTGCCTGGAGTGACCCGCGCGGGGGGGCCTACGAGCAGTACTTC.

The chain carries TRBV6-5 and TRBJ2-3, with a tentative D call TRBD2 (6 bases). The CDR3 extends over 14 amino acids. The V end lost 6 bases, the J end lost 5 bases, and 15 bases lay between the germline ends. Germline CDR1 reads MNHEY; CDR2 reads SVGAGI. CDR3 in DNA: TGTGCCAGCAGGCGGGGCAACCAGGGAGATACGCAGTATTTT. It encodes CASRRGNQGDTQYF.

The chain is built from TRBV19 and TRBJ1-1, with D unclear. The V gene's germline CDR1 is LNHDA and CDR2 SQIVND (reference sequence). There are 16 residues in the CDR3. With 5 bases removed from V and 5 bases from J, the gap between germline ends came to 21 bases. The CDR3 here is CASSSNYEGEGTEAFF. The CDR3, as DNA: TGTGCCAGTAGTTCCAACTACGAGGGCGAAGGGACTGAAGCTTTCTTT.

The chain links TRBV18 to TRBJ2-7, with D uncertain. This CDR3 comprises 14 residues. CDR1 KGHSH and CDR2 LQKENI come from the germline V gene. V was trimmed by 3 bases and J by 2 bases, leaving 11 bases between them. CDR3 DNA sequence: TGTGCCAGCTCACCGTCTCAAAGCGCCTACGAGCAGTACTTC. Its protein is CASSPSQSAYEQYF. Complete variable domain (other parts from reference TRBV18 and TRBJ2-7): NAGVMQNPRHLVRRRGQEARLRCSPMKGHSHVYWYRQLPEEGLKFMVYLQKENIIDESGMPKERFSAEFPKEGPSILRIQQVVRGDSAAYFCASSPSQSAYEQYFGPGTRLTVT.

The chain links TRBV10-3 to TRBJ2-3; 10 bases map to TRBD2. Germline CDR1 reads ENHRY; CDR2 reads SYGVKD. The J segment lost 5 bases and the V segment lost 3 bases, leaving 2 bases of the junction unmatched. The CDR3 length is 14 residues. In nucleotides, the CDR3 is TGTGCCATCAGTGAAGCGGGGGGGCAAGATACGCAGTATTTT. Translated, it gives CAISEAGGQDTQYF.

The chain joins TRBV6-2 or TRBV6-3 to TRBJ1-2; D is uncertain. The CDR3 runs to 15 residues. Germline V gene sequence: CDR1 MNHEY, CDR2 SVGEGT. V was trimmed by 2 bases and J by 0 bases, leaving 10 bases between them. The CDR3 region is CASSYRQRPNYGYTF. The CDR3 coding sequence is TGTGCCAGCAGTTACCGTCAGAGGCCTAACTATGGCTACACCTTC.

This sequence joins TRBV28 and TRBJ2-7; D is perhaps TRBD2 (6 bases). The CDR3 has 13 residues. CDR1 is MDHEN, CDR2 SYDVKM, per germline. The V end lost 5 bases, the J end lost 6 bases, and 14 bases lay between the germline ends. CDR3 in amino acids: CASSRGATGEQYF. DNA of the CDR3: TGTGCCAGCAGTCGCGGGGCTACTGGCGAGCAGTACTTC.

This clonotype came up once. The rearrangement joins TRBV29-1 to TRBJ1-1; perhaps TRBD1 as D (5 bases). V gave up 7 bases and J gave up 7 bases, with 10 bases separating them. Germline V lookup: CDR1 SQVTM, CDR2 ANQGSEA. This CDR3 is 10 amino acids long. In DNA form, the CDR3 reads TGCAGCGCCTCTCAGGGTGAAGCTTTCTTT. Translated, it gives CSASQGEAFF.

The rearrangement joins TRBV20-1 to TRBJ2-3, with D perhaps given as TRBD1 or TRBD2 (6 bases each). CDR1 DFQATT and CDR2 SNEGSKA come from the germline V gene (reference sequence). This CDR3 spans 14 amino acids. Trimming left V 2 bases short and J 1 base short, with 10 bases between. The CDR3: CSARSGGGTDTQYF. The CDR3 bases are TGCAGTGCTAGATCCGGGGGCGGCACAGATACGCAGTATTTT.